One and the same sample provided the 11 T cell receptor beta chains below, sequenced in a study of beta chain features in type 1 diabetes. Notes on the study in general: Shortening of TCRB CDR3s, moderate but significant, appeared in all four CD4+ subsets of Type 1 diabetes patients.

What these receptors recognize is not known. The whole isolated RNA underwent reverse transcription, so sequencing captured expressed TCRB transcripts. TCRdb's copy holds only in-frame clones and misses some; the assay was immunoSEQ multiplex PCR. The sample consists of about 340,000 clones, 13% of them appearing once. Sequenced input: naive CD4+ T cells from blood. The receptor source for this set is a woman younger than 35 with type 1 diabetes.

The genes are TRBV5-1 and TRBJ1-1; D is ambiguous. In germline, CDR1 is SGHRS, CDR2 YFSETQ. The CDR3 contains 15 residues. Trimming took 1 base from V and 4 from J, leaving 14 bases between them. The CDR3 sequence is CASSLLSVMGTEAFF. CDR3 sequence (DNA): TGCGCCAGCAGCTTGTTAAGCGTGATGGGCACTGAAGCTTTCTTT.

With regard to this clone: At the DNA level, this CDR3 is encoded by other sequences in the same sample as well. The V call is TRBV5-1, the J call TRBJ1-1; 7 bases agree with TRBD1. V shed 5 bases and J 0 bases; nucleotides not matched to a gene: 4. The germline V gene encodes CDR1 SGHRS and CDR2 YFSETQ. There are 14 residues in the CDR3. CDR3 amino acids: CASSRGQLNTEAFF. The CDR3 nucleotides are TGCGCCAGCAGTCGGGGACAGCTGAACACTGAAGCTTTCTTT. Filled out from reference TRBV5-1 and TRBJ1-1, the complete variable domain reads KAGVTQTPRYLIKTRGQQVTLSCSPISGHRSVSWYQQTPGQGLQFLFEYFSETQRNKGNFPGRFSGRQFSNSRSEMNVSTLELGDSALYLCASSRGQLNTEAFFGQGTRLTVV.

The sample holds a few counts of this clone. V gene TRBV9 combines with J gene TRBJ2-3; 8 bases fit TRBD1. In germline, CDR1 is SGDLS, CDR2 YYNGEE. CDR3 length: 16 residues. The trim removed 4 bases at V and 4 bases at J, leaving 11 bases unmatched. CDR3 nucleotide sequence: TGTGCCAGCAGCCCTAGTCAGGGGGCGATCCCAGATACGCAGTATTTT. Translated, it gives CASSPSQGAIPDTQYF.

This clone showed up just a few times. The CDR3 DNA reads as TGTGCCAGCAGCCAAGATGGGAATAGCGGAGTCCGTGGGGAGCTGTTTTTT. Protein sequence: CASSQDGNSGVRGELFF. The V call is TRBV4-2, the J call TRBJ2-2, with D tentatively TRBD2 (6 bases). The CDR3 runs 17 residues. V was cut by 0 bases and J by 8 bases, with 19 bases left in between. Germline V gene sequence: CDR1 LGHNA, CDR2 YNFKEQ.

Written as DNA, the CDR3 is TGTGCCAGCAGCCCTCTCGCGGGAAAAAGCACAGATACGCAGTATTTT. It yields the protein CASSPLAGKSTDTQYF. V is TRBV5-6 and J is TRBJ2-3; a weak D match, TRBD2 (6 bases). V was cut by 4 bases and J by 0 bases, with 15 bases left in between. CDR1 SGHDT and CDR2 YYEEEE come from the germline V gene. This CDR3 has 16 amino acids.

With regard to this clone: This sample also contains other DNA sequences that code for the same CDR3. The chain carries TRBV15 and TRBJ2-3; TRBD2 matches at 11 bases. The CDR3 length is 17 residues. Germline loops: CDR1 LNHNV, CDR2 YYDKDF (reference sequence). The junction had 2 bases not matched to a gene; V was cut back by 0 bases and J by 0 bases. DNA for the CDR3: TGTGCCACCAGCAGAGATGGGACTAGCGGTAGCACAGATACGCAGTATTTT. Its translation: CATSRDGTSGSTDTQYF.

A few counts support this clone. The rearrangement joins TRBV11-2 to TRBJ2-7; 7 nucleotides align to TRBD2. The CDR3 is 14 amino acids. The V gene end was trimmed by 6 bases and the J gene end by 4 bases; junction bases not matched to a gene: 9. Germline-derived CDR1 and CDR2 are SGHAT and FQNNGV. CDR3 loop: CASSHNPGGYEQYF. CDR3 nucleotide sequence: TGTGCCAGCAGTCACAACCCGGGGGGTTACGAGCAGTACTTC.

In this sample, this clone turned up a few times. The V call is TRBV6-5, the J call TRBJ2-2; 10 bases are shared with TRBD1. The CDR3 loop spans 15 amino acids. Germline CDR1 MNHEY, CDR2 SVGAGI. Trimming at V came to 7 bases and at J to 5 bases, leaving 7 bases not matched to a gene. Here the CDR3 DNA reads TGTGCCAGCAAAATTGGGACAGGGGATACCGGGGAGCTGTTTTTT. It codes for CASKIGTGDTGELFF.

CDR3 protein: CATQAGDRTEAFF. In nucleotides, the CDR3 is TGTGCCACCCAGGCAGGGGATCGCACTGAAGCTTTCTTT. V is TRBV19 and J is TRBJ1-1; tentatively, D is TRBD1 (6 bases). The V gene's germline CDR1 is LNHDA and CDR2 SQIVND (reference sequence). Trimming left V 10 bases short and J 4 bases short, with 16 bases between. The CDR3 totals 13 residues.

The V call is TRBV14, the J call TRBJ2-7, with 10 bases aligning to TRBD1. V shed 2 bases and J 3 bases; nucleotides not matched to a gene: 13. This CDR3 spans 18 amino acids. The germline gives CDR1 SGHDN, CDR2 FVKESK. This chain's CDR3 is CASSQRDRGWANVYEQYV. CDR3 nucleotides: TGTGCCAGCAGCCAACGGGACAGGGGATGGGCTAACGTCTACGAGCAGTACGTC.

This clone occurred a few times. The gene calls are TRBV6-6 and TRBJ2-7; TRBD2 aligns across 7 bases. The germline V gene has CDR1 MNHNY and CDR2 SVGAGI (reference sequence). This CDR3 contains 14 residues. The J segment lost 2 bases and the V segment lost 2 bases, leaving 3 bases of the junction unmatched. DNA for the CDR3: TGTGCCAGCAGTTACGGGGGGGTTCCCTACGAGCAGTACTTC. This gives the protein CASSYGGVPYEQYF.